One and the same sample provided the 7 T cell receptor beta chains below, sequenced in a study of T-cell memory formation after mild COVID-19. TCRdb recomputed calls from the 5' RACE reads with MiXCR, one row per CDR3 protein. The table has about 320,000 distinct CDR3 sequences, roughly an eighth seen once. The sample taken for sequencing was PBMCs or a T cell subset sorted from them (not recorded which). All receptors come from a young man who had mild COVID-19 (a few samples of this study predate the infection). Cell type and time point are not known.

This sequence joins TRBV7-2 and TRBJ2-2; D is unclear. Germline CDR1 is SGHTA and CDR2 is FQGNSA. The CDR3 is 13 amino acids. The germline V and J ends were trimmed by 4 bases and 1 base, with 4 bases remaining between them. The DNA of the CDR3 is TGTGCCAGCAGCTCACGGAACACCGGGGAGCTGTTTTTT. Amino acids: CASSSRNTGELFF.

This clonotype showed up many times. This chain uses TRBV4-1 with TRBJ2-7; 9 nucleotides align to TRBD2. The CDR3 loop spans 17 amino acids. J was trimmed by 4 bases and V by 0 bases; bases with no gene match: 10. The germline CDR1 and CDR2 sequences are MGHRA and YSYEKL. The DNA for the CDR3 is TGCGCCAGCAGCCAAGATCGGGGCGGGAGGGGGCCTTACGAGCAGTACTTC. This translates into CASSQDRGGRGPYEQYF.

This clonotype was observed at least ten times. This chain joins TRBV6-4 and TRBJ2-3; 12 nucleotides line up with TRBD2. The CDR3 covers 14 residues. V trimming: 4 bases; J trimming: 4 bases; junction bases outside the gene matches: 0. Germline-derived CDR1 and CDR2 are MRHNA and SNTAGT. This CDR3 reads CASSASGGADTQYF. For the CDR3, the DNA is TGTGCCAGCAGTGCTAGCGGGGGGGCAGATACGCAGTATTTT.

The sample holds a few counts of this clonotype. V gene TRBV12-3 or TRBV12-4 combines with J gene TRBJ1-3; 11 bases line up with TRBD1. The CDR3 is 15 residues long. Trimming at V came to 7 bases and at J to 2 bases, leaving 4 bases not matched to a gene. DNA of the CDR3: TGTGCCAGCACCCCGGGACAGGGGGCTGGAAACACCATATATTTT. It yields the protein CASTPGQGAGNTIYF.

This clonotype was observed many times. The chain couples TRBV18 to TRBJ2-1; 9 bases map to TRBD1. Trimming removed 6 bases from V and 3 bases from J; junction bases left unmatched: 3. Germline loops: CDR1 KGHSH, CDR2 LQKENI. CDR3 length equals 14 residues. Here the CDR3 reads CASSRDRVYNEQFF. Here the CDR3 DNA reads TGTGCCAGCTCGCGGGACAGGGTCTACAATGAGCAGTTCTTC.

The chain combines TRBV3-1 with TRBJ2-7, with TRBD1 as a possible D gene (7 bases). V gave up 0 bases and J gave up 5 bases, with 8 bases separating them. In germline, CDR1 is LGHDT, CDR2 YNNKEL (reference sequence). This CDR3 is 13 amino acids long. The CDR3 nucleotides read TGTGCCAGCAGCCAAGACAGGGGGGACGAGCAGTACTTC. Amino acids: CASSQDRGDEQYF.

V gene TRBV2 combines with J gene TRBJ2-7; D might be TRBD2 (6 bases). This CDR3 has 13 residues. Germline V gene sequence: CDR1 SNHLY, CDR2 FYNNEI. Deletions cut 8 bases from V and 5 bases from J, with 16 bases between. The CDR3 nucleotides are TGTGCCAGCCGGCGTGCGGGGACGAACGAGCAGTACTTC. Translated: CASRRAGTNEQYF.